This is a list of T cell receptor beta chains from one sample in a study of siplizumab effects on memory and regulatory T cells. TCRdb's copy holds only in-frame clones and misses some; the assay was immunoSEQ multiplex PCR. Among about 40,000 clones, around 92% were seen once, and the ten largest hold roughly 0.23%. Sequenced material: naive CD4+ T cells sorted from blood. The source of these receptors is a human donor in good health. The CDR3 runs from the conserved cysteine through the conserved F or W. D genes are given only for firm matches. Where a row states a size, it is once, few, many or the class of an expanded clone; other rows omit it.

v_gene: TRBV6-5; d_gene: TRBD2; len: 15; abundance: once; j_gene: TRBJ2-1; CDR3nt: TGTGCCAGCAGCCGTGGGACTAGCGGGTACAATGAGCAGTTCTTC; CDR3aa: CASSRGTSGYNEQFF
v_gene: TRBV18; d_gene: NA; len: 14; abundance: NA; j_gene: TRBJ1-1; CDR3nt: TGTGCCAGCTCACCAACAACAGAGGGAACTGAAGCTTTCTTT; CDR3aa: CASSPTTEGTEAFF
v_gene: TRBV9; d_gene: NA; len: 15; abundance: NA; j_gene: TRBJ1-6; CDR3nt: TGTGCCAGCAGCGTAGGGGGTTCCTATAATTCACCCCTCCACTTT; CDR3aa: CASSVGGSYNSPLHF
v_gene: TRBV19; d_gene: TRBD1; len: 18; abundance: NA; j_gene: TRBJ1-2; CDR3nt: TGTGCCAGTAGTATAGGATATCGAAGTGGACAGGGGGCAAATGGCTACACCTTC; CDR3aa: CASSIGYRSGQGANGYTF
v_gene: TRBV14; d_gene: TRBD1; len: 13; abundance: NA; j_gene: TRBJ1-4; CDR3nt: TGTGCCAGCAGCCCGGACAGGGGAGAAAAACTGTTTTTT; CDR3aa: CASSPDRGEKLFF
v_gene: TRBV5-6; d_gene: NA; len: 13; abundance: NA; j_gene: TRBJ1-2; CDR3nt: TGTGCCAGCAGCTTGAGAAGGGGCTATGGCTACACCTTC; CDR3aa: CASSLRRGYGYTF
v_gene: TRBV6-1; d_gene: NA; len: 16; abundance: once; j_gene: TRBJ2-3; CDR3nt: TGTGCCAGCAGTGACGGGCCTAGTCGTGGCACAGATACGCAGTATTTT; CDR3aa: CASSDGPSRGTDTQYF
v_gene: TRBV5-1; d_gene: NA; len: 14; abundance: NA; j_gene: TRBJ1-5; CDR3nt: TGCGCCAGCAGCTTGGGGGCAGGGAATCAGCCCCAGCATTTT; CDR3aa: CASSLGAGNQPQHF
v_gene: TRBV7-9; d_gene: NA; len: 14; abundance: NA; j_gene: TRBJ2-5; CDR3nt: TGTGCCAGCAGCAGAGAGGGCCGGGGGGAGACCCAGTACTTC; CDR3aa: CASSREGRGETQYF
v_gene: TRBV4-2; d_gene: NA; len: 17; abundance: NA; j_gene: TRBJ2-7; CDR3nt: TGTGCCAGCAGCCAAGTGATTAAACTAGCCGATGCGTACGAGCAGTACTTC; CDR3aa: CASSQVIKLADAYEQYF
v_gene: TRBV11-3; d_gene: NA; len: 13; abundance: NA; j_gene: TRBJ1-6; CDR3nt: TGTGCCAGCAGGGGGCAAGGCAATTCACCCCTCCACTTT; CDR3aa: CASRGQGNSPLHF
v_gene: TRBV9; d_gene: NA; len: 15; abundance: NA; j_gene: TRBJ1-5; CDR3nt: TGTGCCAGCAGCGTACAGGGACTAGAAGGGCAGCCCCAGCATTTT; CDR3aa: CASSVQGLEGQPQHF
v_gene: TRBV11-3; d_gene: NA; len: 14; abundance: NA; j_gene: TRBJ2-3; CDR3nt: TGTGCCAGCAGCTTAAAGTTGAGCACAGATACGCAGTATTTT; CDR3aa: CASSLKLSTDTQYF
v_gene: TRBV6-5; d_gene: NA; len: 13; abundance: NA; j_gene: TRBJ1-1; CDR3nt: TGTGCCACCCAGCAGGCTACGGGAACTGAAGCTTTCTTT; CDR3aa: CATQQATGTEAFF
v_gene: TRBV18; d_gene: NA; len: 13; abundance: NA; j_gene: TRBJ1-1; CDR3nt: TGTGCCAGCTCACCGCTAGGGGACACTGAAGCTTTCTTT; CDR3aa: CASSPLGDTEAFF
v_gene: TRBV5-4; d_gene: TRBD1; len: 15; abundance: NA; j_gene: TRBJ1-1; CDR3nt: TGTGCCACCACAGACAGGGTCCTATTGAACACTGAAGCTTTCTTT; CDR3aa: CATTDRVLLNTEAFF
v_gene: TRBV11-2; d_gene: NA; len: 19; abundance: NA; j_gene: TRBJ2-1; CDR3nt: TGTGCCAGCAGCGAAAGAGGATTCGACCAAATGAGCTCCTACAATGAGCAGTTCTTC; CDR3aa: CASSERGFDQMSSYNEQFF
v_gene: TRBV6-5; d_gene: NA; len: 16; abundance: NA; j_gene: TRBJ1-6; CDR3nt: TGTGCCAGCAGTTACGCTAAGGTTTTGGCGGATTCACCCCTCCACTTT; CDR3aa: CASSYAKVLADSPLHF
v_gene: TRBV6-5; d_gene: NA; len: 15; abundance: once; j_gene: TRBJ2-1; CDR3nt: TGTGCCAGCAGTTACGGCGGGGGCCCTTACAATGAGCAGTTCTTC; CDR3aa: CASSYGGGPYNEQFF
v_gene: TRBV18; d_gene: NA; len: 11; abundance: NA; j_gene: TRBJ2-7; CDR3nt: TGTGCCAGCTCGGATGGGGGAAAGCAGTACTTC; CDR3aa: CASSDGGKQYF
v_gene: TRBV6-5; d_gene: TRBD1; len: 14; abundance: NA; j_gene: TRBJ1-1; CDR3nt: TGTGCCAGCAGTTACTCCGGACAGGAGGGTGAAGCTTTCTTT; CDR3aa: CASSYSGQEGEAFF
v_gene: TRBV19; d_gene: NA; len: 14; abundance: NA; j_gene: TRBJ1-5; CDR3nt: TGTGCCAGTAGTATAGACGAAGGGTATCAGCCCCAGCATTTT; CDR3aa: CASSIDEGYQPQHF
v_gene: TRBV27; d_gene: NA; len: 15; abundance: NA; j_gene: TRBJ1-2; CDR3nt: TGTGCCAGCAGTTGGGCAGGGGATTTCGGAGATGGCTACACCTTC; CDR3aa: CASSWAGDFGDGYTF
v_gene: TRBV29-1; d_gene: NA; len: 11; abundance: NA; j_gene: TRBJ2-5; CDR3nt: TGCAGCGTTGAAGAGGGGGAGACCCAGTACTTC; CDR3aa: CSVEEGETQYF
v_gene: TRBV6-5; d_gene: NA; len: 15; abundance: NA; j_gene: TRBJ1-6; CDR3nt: TGTGCCAGCAGTTACAGTGGAACGACGAATTCACCCCTCCACTTT; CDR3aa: CASSYSGTTNSPLHF
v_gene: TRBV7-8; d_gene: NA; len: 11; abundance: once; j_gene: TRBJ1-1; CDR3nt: TGTGCCAGCGGGCGTCACACTGAAGCTTTCTTT; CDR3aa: CASGRHTEAFF
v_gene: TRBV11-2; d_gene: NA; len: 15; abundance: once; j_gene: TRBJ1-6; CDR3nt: TGTGCCAGCAGCTTAAGCTCCAGAGGGAATTCACCCCTCCACTTT; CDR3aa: CASSLSSRGNSPLHF
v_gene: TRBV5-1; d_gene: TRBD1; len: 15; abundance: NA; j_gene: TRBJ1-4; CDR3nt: TGCGCCAGCCGAAACAGGGGACAAAATAATGAAAAACTGTTTTTT; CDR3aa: CASRNRGQNNEKLFF
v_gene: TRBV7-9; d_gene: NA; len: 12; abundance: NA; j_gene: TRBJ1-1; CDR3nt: TGTGCCAGCAGCTTCCAACAAACTGAAGCTTTCTTT; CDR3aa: CASSFQQTEAFF
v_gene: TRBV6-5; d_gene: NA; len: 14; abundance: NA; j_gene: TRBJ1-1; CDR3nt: TGTGCCAGCAGTCCGGACGGATGGAACACTGAAGCTTTCTTT; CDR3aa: CASSPDGWNTEAFF
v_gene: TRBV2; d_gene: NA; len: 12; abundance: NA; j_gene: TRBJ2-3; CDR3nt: TGTGCCAGCCGTCCGGCCACAGATACGCAGTATTTT; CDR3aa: CASRPATDTQYF
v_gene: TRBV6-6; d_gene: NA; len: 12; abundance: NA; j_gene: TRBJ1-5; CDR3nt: TGTGCCAGCACCCTCGCGTCTGGGTCCCAGCATTTT; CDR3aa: CASTLASGSQHF
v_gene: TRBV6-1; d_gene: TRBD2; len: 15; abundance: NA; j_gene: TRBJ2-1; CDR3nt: TGTGCCAGCAGTGGTTGGCGGGAGGACGGCAATGAGCAGTTCTTC; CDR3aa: CASSGWREDGNEQFF
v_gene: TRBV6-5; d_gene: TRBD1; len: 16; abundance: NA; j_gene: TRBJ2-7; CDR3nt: TGTGCCAGCAGTTACTCTATGACAGGGGGGAAGTACGAGCAGTACTTC; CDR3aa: CASSYSMTGGKYEQYF
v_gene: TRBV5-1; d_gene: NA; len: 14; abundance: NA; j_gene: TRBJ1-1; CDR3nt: TGCGCCAGCAGCTTGGCCCTGGGTGGAACTGAAGCTTTCTTT; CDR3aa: CASSLALGGTEAFF
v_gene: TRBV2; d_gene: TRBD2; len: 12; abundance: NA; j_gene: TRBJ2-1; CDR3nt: TGTGCCGGGCCGAGGGAGCGGGGGCCTCCGTTCTTC; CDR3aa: CAGPRERGPPFF
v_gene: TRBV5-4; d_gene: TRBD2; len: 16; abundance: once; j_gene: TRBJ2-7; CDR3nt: TGTGCCAGCAGCTTGCCGGGACTAGCGGGAGCCAACGAGCAGTACTTC; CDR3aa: CASSLPGLAGANEQYF
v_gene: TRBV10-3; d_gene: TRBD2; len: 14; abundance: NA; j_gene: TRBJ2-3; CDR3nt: TGTGCCATCAGGGGACTAGCGGGCGAAGGTACGCAGTATTTT; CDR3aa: CAIRGLAGEGTQYF
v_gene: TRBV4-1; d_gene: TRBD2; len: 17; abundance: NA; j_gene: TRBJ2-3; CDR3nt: TGCGCCAGCAGCCGTACCGATAGCGGGGGGGCGGCTGATACGCAGTATTTT; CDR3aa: CASSRTDSGGAADTQYF
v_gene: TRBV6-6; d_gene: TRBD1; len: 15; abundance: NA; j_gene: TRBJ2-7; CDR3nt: TGTGCCAGCAGATACGGACAGGGAGGTAGCTACGAGCAGTACTTC; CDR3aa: CASRYGQGGSYEQYF
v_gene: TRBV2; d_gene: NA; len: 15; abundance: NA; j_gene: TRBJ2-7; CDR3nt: TGTGCCAGCACCCTCGAAGCCCAAGGATTCTACGAGCAGTACTTC; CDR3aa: CASTLEAQGFYEQYF
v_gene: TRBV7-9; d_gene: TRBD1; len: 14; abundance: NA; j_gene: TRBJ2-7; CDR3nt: TGTGCCAGCAGCTTTGGTACAGGGGGACACGAGCAGTACTTC; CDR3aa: CASSFGTGGHEQYF
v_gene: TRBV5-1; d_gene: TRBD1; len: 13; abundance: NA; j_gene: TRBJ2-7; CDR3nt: TGCGCTTCAGCAAGGGGGCGAGCCTACGAGCAGTACTTC; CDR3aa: CASARGRAYEQYF
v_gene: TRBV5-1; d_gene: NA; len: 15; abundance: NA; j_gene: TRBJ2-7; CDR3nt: TGCGCCAGCAGCTTGCGAGGGACATCCGGCTACGAGCAGTACTTC; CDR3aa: CASSLRGTSGYEQYF
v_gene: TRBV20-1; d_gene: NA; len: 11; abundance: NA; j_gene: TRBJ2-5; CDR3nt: TGCAGTGCTAGAAAAGAAGAGACCCAGTACTTC; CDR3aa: CSARKEETQYF
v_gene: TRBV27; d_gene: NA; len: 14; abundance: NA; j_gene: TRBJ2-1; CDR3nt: TGTGCCAGCAGGGGGTCCGGCTCCTACAATGAGCAGTTCTTC; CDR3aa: CASRGSGSYNEQFF
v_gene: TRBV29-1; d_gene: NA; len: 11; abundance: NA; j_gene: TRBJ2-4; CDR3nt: TGCAGCCTCCGGGAAACGAACATTCAGTACTTC; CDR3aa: CSLRETNIQYF
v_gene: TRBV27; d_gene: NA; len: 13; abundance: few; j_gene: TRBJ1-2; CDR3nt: TGTGCCAGCAGTCTGACCCCAGGGAGTGGCTACACCTTC; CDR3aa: CASSLTPGSGYTF
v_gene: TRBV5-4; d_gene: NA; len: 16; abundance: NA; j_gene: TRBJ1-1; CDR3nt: TGTGCCAGCAGCTTGGCCTGGGCAACTATGAACACTGAAGCTTTCTTT; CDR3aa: CASSLAWATMNTEAFF
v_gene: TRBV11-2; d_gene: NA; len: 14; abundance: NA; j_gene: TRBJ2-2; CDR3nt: TGTGCCAGCAGCTTCTCTAGGAACACCGGGGAGCTGTTTTTT; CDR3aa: CASSFSRNTGELFF
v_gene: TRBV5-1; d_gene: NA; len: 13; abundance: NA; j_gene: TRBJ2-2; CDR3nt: TGCGCCAGCAGCACGACGCTGCCCGGGGAGCTGTTTTTT; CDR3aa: CASSTTLPGELFF
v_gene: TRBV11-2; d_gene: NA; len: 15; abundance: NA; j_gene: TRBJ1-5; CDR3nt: TGTGCCAGCAGCTTAGGGGCAGGGGACAATCAGCCCCAGCATTTT; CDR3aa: CASSLGAGDNQPQHF
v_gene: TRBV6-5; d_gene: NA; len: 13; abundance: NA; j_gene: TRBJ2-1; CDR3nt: TGTGCCATACGGCAGGGCCAGTCAGATGAGCAGTTCTTC; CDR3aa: CAIRQGQSDEQFF